The present T cell receptor (beta chain) was sequenced within a study of shared clonotypes between healthy human individuals. Overall study results and limits: Naive CD4 clonotypes overlapped across a handful of donors at roughly 5%. Read depth was anticipated to influence clonotype sharing among donors. The study found lower generation probabilities in non-shared clonotypes than in those shared by all four donors.

The CDR3 is made up of 14 amino acids. Looked up from germline, CDR1 is SGDLS and CDR2 is YYNGEE. V lost 0 bases and J lost 4; bases outside the gene matches: 3. Naive-designated CD8 cells lacked CD45RO, were positively enriched for CCR7, and omitted terminally differentiated effector memory CD45RA+ cells. Only in-frame clones appear in the TCRdb table, and some are missing; sequencing was by immunoSEQ multiplex PCR. The sample contains about 2.2 million clones, roughly 95% of which appear only once. A remark on this clone: Antigen: not known.

The chain combines TRBV9 with TRBJ1-1; 7 nucleotides match TRBD1. Sequencing used naive CD8+ T cells from PBMCs. This TCR came from a young man in good health. Some clones in this sample may be carry-over from other donors' samples. CDR3 loop: CASSVGQGITEAFF. The CDR3 DNA sequence: TGTGCCAGCAGCGTAGGACAGGGAATCACTGAAGCTTTCTTT.